This TCR beta chain was obtained from a study of blood T cell repertoires in COVID-19. As for the study in general: COVID-19 samples, acute and convalescent, were from the United States, Italy and Spain.

Participants had their cohort set by participant-reported clinical history. Donors in Cohort 3 who had recovered were those with two negative PCRs, healthcare professional clearance, or resolution of their symptoms. Germline V gene sequence: CDR1 SNHLY, CDR2 FYNNEI. Trimming removed 6 bases from V and 4 bases from J, with 9 bases in between. There are 12 residues in the CDR3. Sequencing used immunoSEQ multiplex PCR; TCRdb keeps in-frame clones, though not all of them. Among about 130,000 clones listed, about four fifths were seen once. The chain has TRBV2 and TRBJ1-2; no clear D gene. The specimen sequenced was PBMCs or T cells enriched from blood (not recorded which). The TCR was taken from a man aged 45-65 years who had recovered from COVID-19. The CDR3 region is CASRWESYGYTF. The CDR3 nucleotides read TGTGCCAGCAGATGGGAGAGCTATGGCTACACCTTC. Supplemented by reference TRBV2 and TRBJ1-2, the full variable domain reads EPEVTQTPSHQVTQMGQEVILRCVPISNHLYFYWYRQILGQKVEFLVSFYNNEISEKSEIFDDQFSVERPDGSNFTLKIRSTKLEDSAMYFCASRWESYGYTFGSGTRLTVV.